What follows are 5 T cell receptor beta chains derived from one specimen sequenced in a study of cytomegalovirus exposure and HLA in healthy donors. With 60 Vbeta and 13 Jbeta primers, the PCR was carried out. Generated by immunoSEQ multiplex PCR, the TCRdb table keeps only in-frame clones and is missing some. Seen here are approximately 120,000 clones, around 78% observed once, and the top ten hold around 3.9%. Sequenced: PBMCs. The source is a man in his forties in good health and CMV-seronegative.

CDR3 protein: CASSRTGLSTDTQYF. DNA for the CDR3: TGTGCCAGCAGTCGGACAGGCCTTAGCACAGATACGCAGTATTTT. The chain joins TRBV2 to TRBJ2-3; 7 bases align to TRBD1. V lost 5 bases, J lost 0 bases, and 5 bases stayed unmatched. The CDR3 contains 15 residues. The germline CDR1 and CDR2 sequences are SNHLY and FYNNEI. The complete variable domain, with remaining parts taken from reference TRBV2 and TRBJ2-3, reads EPEVTQTPSHQVTQMGQEVILRCVPISNHLYFYWYRQILGQKVEFLVSFYNNEISEKSEIFDDQFSVERPDGSNFTLKIRSTKLEDSAMYFCASSRTGLSTDTQYFGPGTRLTVL.

Details on this clone: The sample has other DNA sequences that encode this CDR3 too. The rearrangement links TRBV11-3 to TRBJ2-7, with D hard to call. The V end lost 0 bases, the J end lost 3 bases, and 6 bases lay between the germline ends. The CDR3 runs to 13 residues. Germline V CDR1 and CDR2: SGHNT, YENEEA. The CDR3 sequence: CASSLERGYEQYF. The CDR3 region has the DNA TGTGCCAGCAGCTTAGAGAGAGGCTACGAGCAGTACTTC.

The chain joins TRBV6-5 to TRBJ1-2, with D possibly matching TRBD1 (5 bases). Germline CDR1 MNHEY, CDR2 SVGAGI. V shed 7 bases and J shed 0 bases, with 15 bases lying between them. The CDR3 loop spans 15 amino acids. CDR3 in DNA: TGTGCCAGCACCGAGGGGAGGGTGGCTAACTATGGCTACACCTTC. The encoded protein is CASTEGRVANYGYTF.

The V call is TRBV15, the J call TRBJ2-5, with 10 bases matching TRBD2. V shed 5 bases, J shed 3 bases, and the junction held 6 bases outside the gene matches. Germline assignment: CDR1 LNHNV and CDR2 YYDKDF (reference sequence). This CDR3 is built from 15 residues. The CDR3 here is CATSGSGGTKETQYF. The CDR3 DNA is TGTGCCACCAGCGGTAGCGGGGGGACCAAAGAGACCCAGTACTTC.

This chain links TRBV7-3 with TRBJ2-1; 9 bases are a match to TRBD2. The germline CDR1 and CDR2 sequences are SGHTA and FQGTGA. The CDR3 loop spans 17 amino acids. V dropped 3 bases and J dropped 2; count of bases not matched to a gene: 8. The CDR3: CASSLRGGTVTYNEQFF. CDR3 in DNA: TGTGCCAGCAGCTTGCGGGGGGGGACAGTTACCTACAATGAGCAGTTCTTC.